This T cell receptor beta chain derives from a study of tumor-infiltrating lymphocytes in primary liver carcinoma. Study conclusions and caveats: A significantly higher top-250-clone fraction was found in tumors than in blood (p = 0.039).

CDR3 length equals 14 residues. The germline V gene encodes CDR1 MDHEN and CDR2 SYDVKM. V was pared by 5 bases and J by 3 bases, with 11 bases between. Between roughly 17 and 30 mg of unsorted bulk tissue served as the source from which RNA and DNA were co-extracted. Starting material of 500 ng total RNA yielded TCR beta cDNA via a constant-region primer. Modified slightly, ARM-PCR produced TCR beta libraries over three nested multiplex PCR rounds. Rounds one and two of PCR, each of around 9 cycles, were primed with TRBV1-TRBV30 forward primers and a C-beta reverse primer. MiXCR was run by TCRdb on the multiplex PCR reads, yielding one entry per CDR3 protein. The sample lists tens of thousands of distinct CDR3 sequences, 60% to 75% seen once, with 15% to 20% in the top ten. This clonotype was observed once. Its specificity is not known. A much larger clone lies one base from this, so it may be a read error.

This receptor was obtained from a middle-aged man with primary liver carcinoma and hepatitis B virus infection. The genes are TRBV28 and TRBJ2-1; D possibly corresponds to TRBD2 (7 bases). The sample taken for sequencing was liver tumor tissue from sampling region 1. As to subset: tumor region T1, superior pole. In DNA form, the CDR3 reads TGTGCCAGCAGTCCGGGGGGCGACTACAATGAGCAGTTCTTC. It specifies CASSPGGDYNEQFF.